Each of the 22 T cell receptor beta chains below was sequenced from the same sample in a study of T cell repertoires in cytomegalovirus infection. TCRdb re-called the reads through MiXCR, storing one row per CDR3 protein. Of approximately 250,000 distinct CDR3 sequences listed, roughly 9.1% are singletons. Sequencing was performed on PBMCs. These TCRs come from a human donor in good health (CMV status not recorded). Some clones in this sample may be carry-over from other donors' samples.

This clonotype came up many times. The chain uses TRBV24-1 and TRBJ2-5, with D unclear. The length of the CDR3 is 13 residues. Trimming cost V 3 bases and J 5 bases, with 9 bases left between them. Germline CDR1 is KGHDR and CDR2 is SFDVKD. CDR3 loop: CATSDDWSETQYF. The CDR3 nucleotides are TGTGCCACCAGTGATGATTGGTCGGAGACCCAGTACTTC.

This clonotype was seen many times. The CDR3 DNA sequence: TGTGCCAGCAGCATTAAAACAGGGGGCACTGAAGCTTTCTTT. The encoded protein is CASSIKTGGTEAFF. The chain couples TRBV7-2 to TRBJ1-1, with 8 nucleotides matching TRBD1. The germline V gene has CDR1 SGHTA and CDR2 FQGNSA. V dropped 5 bases and J dropped 4; count of bases not matched to a gene: 6. This CDR3 region has 14 residues.

This clonotype was found many times. The J gene is TRBJ2-7, the V gene TRBV4-3, with D unclear. The CDR3 loop spans 15 amino acids. The ends were cut back, 0 bases at V and 2 bases at J, with 11 bases in the middle. Germline V gives CDR1 LGHNA, CDR2 YSLEER. This CDR3 is CASSQDLRKAYEQYF. The CDR3 DNA reads TGCGCCAGCAGCCAAGATCTCAGGAAAGCCTACGAGCAGTACTTC.

This clonotype was seen repeatedly, ten times or more. V and J are TRBV6-6 and TRBJ1-2; D is uncertain. CDR3 size: 13 residues. From germline, CDR1 is MNHNY and CDR2 SVGAGI (reference sequence). The V end lost 5 bases, the J end lost 8 bases, and 15 bases lay between the germline ends. CDR3 region: CASSRTQGEGYTF. CDR3 DNA sequence: TGTGCCAGCAGTCGGACCCAAGGCGAGGGCTACACCTTC.

This clonotype was seen ten or more times. V usage is TRBV7-9 and J usage is TRBJ1-1; D unclear. V dropped 5 bases and J dropped 1 base, with 17 bases sitting between them. Germline CDR1 SEHNR, CDR2 FQNEAQ (reference sequence). This CDR3 region has 16 residues. This CDR3 is CASSPGVGQTNTEAFF. CDR3 nucleotides: TGTGCCAGCAGCCCTGGGGTTGGGCAGACGAACACTGAAGCTTTCTTT. Combining the CDR3 with reference TRBV7-9 and TRBJ1-1 gives the whole variable domain DTGVSQNPRHKITKRGQNVTFRCDPISEHNRLYWYRQTLGQGPEFLTYFQNEAQLEKSRLLSDRFSAERPKGSFSTLEIQRTEQGDSAMYLCASSPGVGQTNTEAFFGQGTRLTVV.

This clonotype was observed a few times. The genes are TRBV12-3 or TRBV12-4 and TRBJ2-5; 8 nucleotides line up with TRBD1. The CDR3 length is 17 residues. V was pared by 1 base and J by 2 bases, with 9 bases of the junction left unmatched. The CDR3 coding sequence is TGTGCCAGCAGTTTAGATACCGGGACAGGAGATCAAGAGACCCAGTACTTC. Translated, it gives CASSLDTGTGDQETQYF.

This chain links TRBV7-2 with TRBJ1-3; 7 bases line up with TRBD1. This CDR3 comprises 16 residues. Germline CDR1 is SGHTA and CDR2 is FQGNSA. J gave up 6 bases and V 4 bases, and 12 bases lay outside the gene matches. The CDR3 nucleotides are TGTGCCAGCAGCTCCCCCCACGGAGGGACAGTAAACACCATATATTTT. Encoded protein: CASSSPHGGTVNTIYF.

This clonotype was counted only a few times. J is TRBJ1-5 and V is TRBV7-2; D might be TRBD1 (5 bases). Trimming pared 0 bases from V and 9 bases from J, leaving 15 bases between. The CDR3 consists of 15 residues. Looked up from germline, CDR1 is SGHTA and CDR2 is FQGNSA. The CDR3 DNA is TGTGCCAGCAGCTTAGCGCAGGTGGGGGGAGGGCCCCAGCATTTT. Its translation is CASSLAQVGGGPQHF.

A few counts support this clonotype. CDR3 DNA sequence: TGCGCCAGCAGCCCTCAACCTAGCGGTTCCTACAATGAGCAGTTCTTC. Protein sequence: CASSPQPSGSYNEQFF. V is TRBV5-1 and J is TRBJ2-1; 7 bases line up with TRBD2. J was trimmed by 1 base and V by 4 bases; bases with no gene match: 8. Germline CDR1 reads SGHRS; CDR2 reads YFSETQ. The CDR3 is 16 amino acids.

This clonotype was detected ten times or more. The chain carries TRBV7-2 and TRBJ2-5, with TRBD1 matching over 7 bases. The CDR3 totals 15 residues. Germline lookup yields CDR1 SGHTA and CDR2 FQGNSA. V shed 5 bases and J 2 bases; nucleotides not matched to a gene: 8. The DNA for the CDR3 is TGTGCCAGCAGCGCAGACAGGGTGCGACAAGAGACCCAGTACTTC. It is translated as CASSADRVRQETQYF.

This clonotype was observed at least ten times. The rearrangement links TRBV7-6 to TRBJ2-1, with D perhaps being TRBD1 or TRBD2 (6 bases each). Germline V gives CDR1 SGHVS, CDR2 FNYEAQ. V was pared by 5 bases and J by 8 bases, with 16 bases between. CDR3 length: 14 amino acids. CDR3 region: CASSHRVGTYEQFF. CDR3 DNA sequence: TGTGCCAGCAGCCACAGGGTCGGGACTTATGAGCAGTTCTTC.

Many counts were recorded for this clonotype. The V and J genes are TRBV30 and TRBJ2-5; D may match TRBD1 or TRBD2 (5 bases each). CDR3 length equals 15 residues. V was pared by 2 bases and J by 5 bases, with 18 bases between. Germline V lookup: CDR1 GTSNPN, CDR2 SVGIG (reference sequence). In DNA, the CDR3 is TGTGCCTGGAGTCCGGGGCCTAGAACGTTGGAGACCCAGTACTTC. It yields the protein CAWSPGPRTLETQYF.

In this sample, this clonotype turned up many times. The chain carries TRBV7-3 and TRBJ2-1; the D call may be TRBD1 or TRBD2 (5 bases each). Between the trimmed V and J ends, which lost 6 bases and 10 bases, there was a span of 10 bases. Germline V CDR1 and CDR2: SGHTA, FQGTGA. The CDR3 is 11 amino acids. The CDR3 DNA reads TGTGCCAGCAGTGGGGGTGGGGAGCAGTTCTTC. Translation gives CASSGGGEQFF.

Ten or more counts support this clonotype. The chain employs TRBV15 and TRBJ2-6; TRBD1 is a possible D gene (6 bases). The CDR3 totals 17 residues. CDR1 LNHNV and CDR2 YYDKDF come from the germline V gene (reference sequence). V was trimmed by 1 base and J by 3 bases, leaving 13 bases between them. The CDR3 region has the DNA TGTGCCACCAGCAGAGTTCCAACAGGGCATGGGGCCAACGTCCTGACTTTC. It is translated as CATSRVPTGHGANVLTF.

The chain links TRBV6-5 to TRBJ2-3, with 8 bases that match TRBD1. Germline lookup yields CDR1 MNHEY and CDR2 SVGAGI. The CDR3 length is 16 residues. With V trimmed by 2 bases and J by 5 bases, 9 bases remained unmatched. This CDR3 is CASSYRVAGGRDTQYF. The CDR3 DNA reads as TGTGCCAGCAGTTACAGAGTGGCAGGGGGCCGAGATACGCAGTATTTT.

There are many counts of this clonotype. The chain employs TRBV7-9 and TRBJ2-1; possibly TRBD2 for D (6 bases). The length of the CDR3 is 15 residues. The ends were cut back, 0 bases at V and 9 bases at J, with 15 bases in the middle. Germline lookup yields CDR1 SEHNR and CDR2 FQNEAQ (reference sequence). The CDR3: CASSLASGASGEQFF. As DNA, the CDR3 is TGTGCCAGCAGCTTAGCTAGCGGAGCCTCCGGTGAGCAGTTCTTC.

This clonotype was detected many times. This chain connects TRBV28 to TRBJ1-4; 7 bases match TRBD1. Trimming took 6 bases from V and 5 from J; bases not matched to a gene: 9. Germline values: CDR1 MDHEN, CDR2 SYDVKM. The CDR3 length is 15 residues. CDR3 amino acids: CASRYRGQSNEKLFF. The CDR3 nucleotides are TGTGCCAGCAGATACCGGGGACAGAGCAATGAAAAACTGTTTTTT.

At least ten counts were recorded for this clonotype. J is TRBJ1-1 and V is TRBV28, with 12 bases fitting TRBD1. The V gene end was trimmed by 5 bases and the J gene end by 5 bases; junction bases not matched to a gene: 9. The CDR3 covers 16 residues. From germline, CDR1 is MDHEN and CDR2 SYDVKM. The CDR3 here is CASSTAGTGGRTEAFF. CDR3 nucleotide sequence: TGTGCCAGCAGTACCGCCGGGACAGGGGGCCGGACTGAAGCTTTCTTT.

This clonotype was picked up many times. The V call is TRBV7-2, the J call TRBJ2-5; 10 bases match TRBD2. Trimming at V came to 1 base and at J to 5 bases, leaving 7 bases not matched to a gene. The germline gives CDR1 SGHTA, CDR2 FQGNSA. This CDR3 comprises 16 residues. The CDR3 region is CASSLGLAGAFETQYF. For the CDR3, the DNA is TGTGCCAGCAGCTTAGGGCTAGCGGGAGCATTTGAGACCCAGTACTTC.

The chain is built from TRBV20-1 and TRBJ2-5, with TRBD2 matching over 13 bases. CDR3 size: 17 residues. Germline CDR1 is DFQATT and CDR2 is SNEGSKA (reference sequence). The trim removed 3 bases at V and 1 base at J, leaving 8 bases unmatched. CDR3 sequence (DNA): TGCAGTGCTAGCCGACTAGCGGGGGGCCTACGCCAAGAGACCCAGTACTTC. This sequence encodes CSASRLAGGLRQETQYF.

V and J are TRBV20-1 and TRBJ2-7; perhaps D is TRBD1 or TRBD2 (6 bases each). CDR3 length: 14 amino acids. V gave up 1 base and J gave up 0 bases, with 10 bases separating them. CDR1 is DFQATT, CDR2 SNEGSKA, per germline (reference sequence). In DNA form, the CDR3 reads TGCAGTGCTAGAGCGGGGGCATCCTCCTACGAGCAGTACTTC. Its protein product is CSARAGASSYEQYF.

At least ten counts were recorded for this clonotype. The chain has TRBV6-5 and TRBJ2-5; D may be TRBD1 (6 bases). The CDR3 totals 14 residues. Looked up from germline, CDR1 is MNHEY and CDR2 is SVGAGI. Trimming removed 2 bases at V and 4 bases at J, with 11 bases between. The chain's CDR3 is CASSYGGRLETQYF. The CDR3 DNA reads TGTGCCAGCAGTTACGGGGGCAGATTAGAGACCCAGTACTTC.